The T cell receptor beta chain described here comes from a study of T-cell reconstitution after alpha-beta-depleted transplantation in children. Study outcomes and limitations: Several hundred expanded graft clones reportedly were the source of alpha-beta T cells about two months after transplant. The authors attributed T-cell counts and diversity one year after transplant mostly to newly produced T cells.

This clonotype has just a few counts. Its antigen is undetermined. Researchers prepared the TCRbeta library using unique molecular identifiers, the study reports. TCRdb reprocessed the PCR reads via MiXCR and lists one record per CDR3 protein. The table records roughly 98,000 distinct CDR3 sequences, 15% to 17% of them present only once. With 4 bases clipped from V and 6 bases from J, the junction kept 10 bases outside the gene matches. The CDR3 totals 15 residues. The chain links TRBV12-3 or TRBV12-4 to TRBJ2-7, with TRBD1 matching 9 bases. The sequencing used PBMCs, mostly from graft donor cells, collected 180 days after TCRalphabeta/CD19-depleted stem cell transplant. The TCR comes from a male patient between 2 and 10 years old who had a stem cell transplant for acute lymphoblastic leukemia, so the T cells may come from the graft donor. CDR3 sequence reads: CASSSPGQGLLEQYF. The CDR3 DNA reads TGTGCCAGCAGTTCTCCGGGACAGGGTCTTCTCGAGCAGTACTTC.